The 21 T cell receptor beta chains presented below share a single source sample, sequenced in a study of regulatory T cells in long-lasting Graves disease. Time point reported: newly diagnosed GD, antithyroid drugs for less than 3 months. PBMCs provided the RNA from which the TCR library was made. Library construction for TCR beta used iRepertoire HTBI primers and Arm-PCR of CDR3 regions. Using its own MiXCR run on the multiplex PCR reads, TCRdb lists one record per CDR3 protein. The sample holds roughly 500,000 distinct CDR3 sequences, about 14% seen once. These data also formed part of another study, on T cells in Graves' hyperthyroidism and ophthalmopathy.

The sequences come from peripheral blood mononuclear cells (PBMCs), collected at new diagnosis, from a patient treated with antithyroid drugs. The receptors were gathered from a man between 25 and 39 years old with Graves disease.

This clonotype was seen many times. The V and J genes are TRBV6-2 or TRBV6-3 and TRBJ2-7, with D perhaps TRBD2 (5 bases). The CDR3 length is 13 residues. Germline V gives CDR1 MNHEY, CDR2 SVGEGT. Trimming shortened V by 7 bases and J by 2 bases, and 12 bases separated the two germline ends. Here the CDR3 reads CASTGVGAYEQYF. Here the CDR3 DNA reads TGTGCCAGCACAGGCGTCGGGGCCTACGAGCAGTACTTC.

This clonotype has a count of ten or more. The rearrangement uses TRBV24-1 and TRBJ2-7; 11 bases map to TRBD2. V trimming: 4 bases; J trimming: 2 bases; junction bases outside the gene matches: 6. Germline CDR1 is KGHDR and CDR2 is SFDVKD. This CDR3 is 16 amino acids long. CDR3 residues: CATSDPGTSGTYEQYF. Written as DNA, the CDR3 is TGTGCCACCAGTGACCCCGGGACTAGCGGAACCTACGAGCAGTACTTC.

The chain is built from TRBV3-1 and TRBJ1-6, with no clear D. The CDR3 runs to 18 residues. CDR1 is LGHDT and CDR2 is YNNKEL in the germline V gene (reference sequence). Trimming removed 0 bases at V and 0 bases at J, with 12 bases between. CDR3 DNA: TGTGCCAGCAGCCAAGAACGCCGAAGCTCCTCCTATAATTCACCCCTCCACTTT. This sequence encodes CASSQERRSSSYNSPLHF. The full variable domain, with the rest looked up from reference TRBV3-1 and TRBJ1-6, is DTAVSQTPKYLVTQMGNDKSIKCEQNLGHDTMYWYKQDSKKFLKIMFSYNNKELIINETVPNRFSPKSPDKAHLNLHINSLELGDSAVYFCASSQERRSSSYNSPLHFGNGTRLTVT.

This clonotype occurred once. The V and J genes are TRBV20-1 and TRBJ2-7; weak D call: TRBD2 (5 bases). Germline V lookup: CDR1 DFQATT, CDR2 SNEGSKA (reference sequence). V was shortened by 3 bases and J by 1 base, with 7 bases between the two germline ends. The CDR3 runs 12 residues. CDR3 nucleotides: TGCAGTGCTAGTAGGACTTCCTACGAGCAGTACTTC. Protein product: CSASRTSYEQYF.

The V and J genes are TRBV3-1 and TRBJ2-2; D gene uncertain. Germline V gene sequence: CDR1 LGHDT, CDR2 YNNKEL (reference sequence). V was trimmed by 3 bases and J by 1 base, leaving 3 bases between them. The CDR3 runs 13 residues. The chain's CDR3 is CASSHLNTGELFF. In DNA, the CDR3 is TGTGCCAGCAGCCATTTGAACACCGGGGAGCTGTTTTTT.

This clonotype was recorded many times. The rearrangement uses TRBV6-5 and TRBJ2-5; D is undetermined. The CDR3 length is 14 residues. CDR1 and CDR2 from the germline V gene are MNHEY and SVGAGI. Trimming removed 4 bases from V and 1 base from J, with 10 bases in between. The DNA for the CDR3 is TGTGCCAGCAGTTCGGCCCAAAGCCAAGAGACCCAGTACTTC. This translates into CASSSAQSQETQYF.

This rearrangement joins TRBV5-1 to TRBJ2-3; a possible D gene is TRBD1 (5 bases). Per germline, CDR1 SGHRS and CDR2 YFSETQ. There are 14 residues in the CDR3. V was cut by 3 bases and J by 2 bases, with 10 bases left in between. As DNA, the CDR3 is TGCGCCAGCAGCTCCTGGACATCCACAGATACGCAGTATTTT. It encodes CASSSWTSTDTQYF.

This clonotype was recorded at least ten times. The V gene is TRBV2, the J gene TRBJ2-1, with D possibly being TRBD2 (6 bases). Germline CDR1 and CDR2: SNHLY and FYNNEI. The CDR3 has 13 residues. V was trimmed by 7 bases and J by 7 bases, leaving 14 bases between them. CDR3 nucleotide sequence: TGTGCCAGCACGCGGGATGCGGGTAATGAGCAGTTCTTC. It is translated as CASTRDAGNEQFF.

The rearrangement uses TRBV6-1 and TRBJ2-3, with D unclear. The germline V gene encodes CDR1 MNHNS and CDR2 SASEGT. This CDR3 is 13 amino acids long. Between the trimmed V and J ends, which lost 5 bases and 5 bases, there was a span of 11 bases. The CDR3 is CASSQARRDTQYF. The CDR3 DNA sequence: TGTGCCAGCAGTCAGGCCCGCCGAGATACGCAGTATTTT.

This clonotype showed up many times. This chain links TRBV29-1 with TRBJ2-1; perhaps TRBD2 as D (5 bases). Germline CDR1 SQVTM, CDR2 ANQGSEA. V lost 4 bases and J 8 bases, leaving 24 bases between the germline ends. This CDR3 is built from 16 residues. Written as DNA, the CDR3 is TGCAGCGTTGTGGTCGGGCGCCATCGAGGGCCCGATGAGCAGTTCTTC. This sequence encodes CSVVVGRHRGPDEQFF.

The sample holds many counts of this clonotype. The gene calls are TRBV7-2 and TRBJ2-1; 13 bases agree with TRBD2. CDR1 SGHTA and CDR2 FQGNSA come from the germline V gene. Losses at the gene ends were 5 bases for V and 15 bases for J; bases not matched to a gene: 13. The CDR3 loop spans 15 amino acids. The CDR3 spells CASSQVLAGGLMRFF. The DNA for the CDR3 is TGTGCCAGCAGCCAGGTACTAGCGGGAGGGCTGATGCGGTTCTTC.

This clonotype was found many times. V is TRBV27 and J is TRBJ2-2, with 11 bases identical to TRBD2. The CDR3 covers 14 residues. The V and J ends lost 7 bases and 6 bases, in that order; junction bases with no gene match: 4. Germline CDR1 reads MNHEY; CDR2 reads SMNVEV (reference sequence). CDR3: CASKLAGVAGELFF. The CDR3 nucleotides read TGTGCCAGCAAACTAGCGGGAGTGGCCGGGGAGCTGTTTTTT.

Only a few counts were recorded for this clonotype. The chain carries TRBV5-1 and TRBJ1-1, with 7 bases aligning to TRBD1. V trimming: 7 bases; J trimming: 5 bases; junction bases outside the gene matches: 11. CDR3 length: 14 residues. Germline V gene sequence: CDR1 SGHRS, CDR2 YFSETQ. In nucleotides, the CDR3 is TGCGCCAGCCAACGTGTACAGGGGCAGACTGAAGCTTTCTTT. Encoded protein: CASQRVQGQTEAFF. Variable domain in full (rest from reference TRBV5-1 and TRBJ1-1): KAGVTQTPRYLIKTRGQQVTLSCSPISGHRSVSWYQQTPGQGLQFLFEYFSETQRNKGNFPGRFSGRQFSNSRSEMNVSTLELGDSALYLCASQRVQGQTEAFFGQGTRLTVV.

This clonotype was found many times. The genes are TRBV2 and TRBJ2-7; 12 bases are shared with TRBD2. V shed 0 bases, J shed 3 bases, and the junction held 12 bases outside the gene matches. This CDR3 has 19 residues. The germline V gene has CDR1 SNHLY and CDR2 FYNNEI. As DNA, the CDR3 is TGTGCCAGCAGTGAAGCAGAGGGAACTAGCGGGAGGTTTTTCTACGAGCAGTACTTC. Translating gives CASSEAEGTSGRFFYEQYF.

In this sample, this clonotype turned up many times. The chain couples TRBV2 to TRBJ2-7; D possibly corresponds to TRBD2 (5 bases). The CDR3 is 12 amino acids. Between the trimmed V and J ends, which lost 7 bases and 3 bases, there was a span of 10 bases. Germline lookup yields CDR1 SNHLY and CDR2 FYNNEI. CDR3 DNA: TGTGCCAGCATTGTGACTAACTACGAGCAGTACTTC. Amino acids: CASIVTNYEQYF.

The table lists this clonotype with a few counts. V gene TRBV9 combines with J gene TRBJ2-5, with 14 nucleotides matching TRBD2. J lost 7 bases, V lost 0 bases, and 2 bases had no gene match. This CDR3 is 15 amino acids long. The germline CDR1 and CDR2 sequences are SGDLS and YYNGEE. CDR3 region: CASSVAGTSGGTQYF. The CDR3 DNA is TGTGCCAGCAGCGTAGCGGGGACTAGCGGGGGGACCCAGTACTTC.

This clonotype was observed at least ten times. This chain links TRBV6-2 or TRBV6-3 with TRBJ1-5; 9 positions match TRBD1. This CDR3 spans 15 amino acids. Germline V gives CDR1 MNHEY, CDR2 SVGEGT. Trimming cost V 6 bases and J 4 bases; bases outside gene matches: 7. CDR3 amino acids: CASSPKGTGNQPQHF. CDR3 DNA: TGTGCCAGCAGCCCGAAAGGGACAGGGAATCAGCCCCAGCATTTT.

In its sample, this clonotype was seen a few times. The CDR3 DNA reads as TGTGCCATCAGTGAGAGACTTCCGGGACAGGGTAACAATGAGCAGTTCTTC. It is translated as CAISERLPGQGNNEQFF. The rearrangement joins TRBV10-3 to TRBJ2-1; 9 bases fit TRBD1. The V gene's germline CDR1 is ENHRY and CDR2 SYGVKD. V was pared by 2 bases and J by 5 bases, with 10 bases of the junction left unmatched. There are 17 residues in the CDR3.

At least ten counts were recorded for this clonotype. J is TRBJ2-3 and V is TRBV5-6; 7 bases match TRBD2. The ends lost 8 bases at V and 0 bases at J; junction bases unmatched: 15. Per the germline V gene, CDR1 is SGHDT and CDR2 is YYEEEE. CDR3 length equals 17 residues. In nucleotides, the CDR3 is TGTGCCAGTACCGACCGCTTTAGCGGGCCCAGCACAGATACGCAGTATTTT. This sequence encodes CASTDRFSGPSTDTQYF.

This clonotype was counted ten times or more. The rearrangement uses TRBV12-3 or TRBV12-4 and TRBJ2-4; D is uncertain. The CDR3 covers 13 residues. The V end lost 5 bases, the J end lost 7 bases, and 12 bases lay between the germline ends. The CDR3 loop reads CASSLADVNIQYF. CDR3 in DNA: TGTGCCAGCAGTCTGGCGGACGTGAACATTCAGTACTTC.

This clonotype showed up many times. J is TRBJ2-3 and V is TRBV11-2; 13 nucleotides align to TRBD2. The CDR3 runs to 21 residues. With 1 base clipped from V and 4 bases from J, the junction kept 17 bases outside the gene matches. Germline V CDR1 and CDR2: SGHAT, FQNNGV. The CDR3 region has the DNA TGTGCCAGCAGCTTAGTTTGGCCGAGCGGACTAGCGGGAGCCTTGGCAGATACGCAGTATTTT. Translated, it gives CASSLVWPSGLAGALADTQYF.